Listed here are 9 T cell receptor beta chains from one sample, sequenced in a study of long-term antiretroviral therapy in people with HIV. Running of the v3.0 immunoSEQ assay took place at survey level. Measured with immunoSEQ multiplex PCR; TCRdb has only the in-frame clones, and not every one. The table includes under 25,000 clones, about 86% detected once. The sample here was unsorted PBMCs, taken 1.3 years after starting antiretroviral therapy. The receptors were sampled from a man in his fifties or sixties with HIV.

The chain employs TRBV10-3 and TRBJ2-3; 7 positions match TRBD2. V was clipped by 10 bases and J by 0 bases; unmatched bases: 22. From germline, CDR1 is ENHRY and CDR2 SYGVKD. The CDR3 is 19 residues long. The CDR3 is CATHWGGGAPKVSTDTQYF. The CDR3 DNA sequence: TGTGCCACACACTGGGGGGGAGGGGCGCCGAAAGTTAGCACAGATACGCAGTATTTT.

The chain joins TRBV19 to TRBJ2-3; perhaps TRBD2 as D (5 bases). The V end lost 4 bases, the J end lost 4 bases, and 18 bases lay between the germline ends. The V gene's germline CDR1 is LNHDA and CDR2 SQIVND (reference sequence). The CDR3 sequence is 16 residues long. For the CDR3, the DNA is TGTGCCAGTAGTAGGGGTCGCGGGTCTTTCCCAGATACGCAGTATTTT. It specifies CASSRGRGSFPDTQYF.

The chain joins TRBV13 to TRBJ2-7; 7 nucleotides match TRBD2. The CDR3 consists of 14 residues. CDR1 is PRHDT, CDR2 FYEKMQ, per germline (reference sequence). V lost 4 bases to trimming and J lost 5 bases; unmatched junction nucleotides: 8. For the CDR3, the DNA is TGTGCCAGCAGCTGGGGGGGGACTTGGCACGAGCAGTACTTC. Translating gives CASSWGGTWHEQYF.

This clone came up a few times. DNA for the CDR3: TGTGCCAGCAGCCCCTTTGAAGGACTAGCGGGAACCGGGGAGCTGTTTTTT. Its translation is CASSPFEGLAGTGELFF. This chain connects TRBV9 to TRBJ2-2; 12 nucleotides agree with TRBD2. The length of the CDR3 is 17 residues. V shed 4 bases, J shed 5 bases, and the junction held 9 bases outside the gene matches. Germline V CDR1 and CDR2: SGDLS, YYNGEE.

V usage is TRBV5-1 and J usage is TRBJ2-5; D remains ambiguous. Deletions cut 4 bases from V and 2 bases from J, with 15 bases between. The germline CDR1 and CDR2 sequences are SGHRS and YFSETQ. The CDR3 loop spans 15 amino acids. The CDR3 DNA is TGCGCCAGCAGCAACGGGCCAGCCGGGCAAGAGACCCAGTACTTC. Residues: CASSNGPAGQETQYF.

CDR3 coding DNA: TGTGCCAGCAGCTTATTCCAGTCTTATGGCTACACCTTC. Translating it yields CASSLFQSYGYTF. The chain carries TRBV7-6 and TRBJ1-2; the D is unclear. Germline CDR1 reads SGHVS; CDR2 reads FNYEAQ. The CDR3 loop spans 13 amino acids. Trimming pared 2 bases from V and 5 bases from J, leaving 9 bases between. Full variable domain (rest looked up from reference TRBV7-6 and TRBJ1-2): GAGVSQSPRYKVTKRGQDVALRCDPISGHVSLYWYRQALGQGPEFLTYFNYEAQQDKSGLPNDRFSAERPEGSISTLTIQRTEQRDSAMYRCASSLFQSYGYTFGSGTRLTVV.

This chain links TRBV23-1 with TRBJ2-7; 7 bases line up with TRBD1. Being an ORF, TRBV23-1 has a function that is uncertain. V was pared by 6 bases and J by 0 bases, with 14 bases of the junction left unmatched. This CDR3 has 17 amino acids. The CDR3 DNA is TGCGCCAGCAGCCCACCCTTACAGGGGCGCAGCTCCTACGAGCAGTACTTC. This sequence encodes CASSPPLQGRSSYEQYF.

In this sample, this clone turned up a few times. The chain combines TRBV2 with TRBJ1-2; D unresolved. CDR3 size: 11 residues. Looked up from germline, CDR1 is SNHLY and CDR2 is FYNNEI. V lost 1 base and J 8 bases, leaving 5 bases between the germline ends. As DNA, the CDR3 is TGTGCCAGCAGTGAAGAGGGCGGCTACACCTTC. This translates into CASSEEGGYTF.

The genes are TRBV6-6 and TRBJ1-3; D unclear. V was pared by 2 bases and J by 4 bases, with 3 bases between. Germline V gene data show CDR1 as MNHNY and CDR2 as SVGAGI (reference sequence). CDR3 size: 12 residues. The CDR3: CASSYPGNTIYF. CDR3 DNA sequence: TGTGCCAGCAGTTACCCGGGAAACACCATATATTTT.